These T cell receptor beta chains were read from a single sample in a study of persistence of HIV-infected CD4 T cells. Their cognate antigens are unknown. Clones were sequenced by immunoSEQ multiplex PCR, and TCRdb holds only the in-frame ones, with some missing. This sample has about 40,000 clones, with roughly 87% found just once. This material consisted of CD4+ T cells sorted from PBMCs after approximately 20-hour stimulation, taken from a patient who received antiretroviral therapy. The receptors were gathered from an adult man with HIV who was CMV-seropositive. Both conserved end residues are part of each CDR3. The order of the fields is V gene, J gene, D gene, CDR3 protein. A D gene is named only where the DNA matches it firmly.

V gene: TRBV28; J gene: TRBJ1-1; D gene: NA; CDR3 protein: CASSLAQEAFF
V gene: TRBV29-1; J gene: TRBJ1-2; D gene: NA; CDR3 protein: CSVQGLYGYTF
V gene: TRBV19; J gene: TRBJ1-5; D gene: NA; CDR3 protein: CASSYREVNQPQHF
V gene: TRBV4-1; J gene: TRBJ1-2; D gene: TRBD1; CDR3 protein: CASSQDVPGQGSGYTF
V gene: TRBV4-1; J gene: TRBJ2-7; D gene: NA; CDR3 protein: CASSHQGRSMAEQYF
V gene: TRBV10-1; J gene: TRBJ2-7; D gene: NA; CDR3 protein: CASSAGQSYEQYF
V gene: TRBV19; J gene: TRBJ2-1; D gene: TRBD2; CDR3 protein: CASKGMRGSGGAFYNEQFF
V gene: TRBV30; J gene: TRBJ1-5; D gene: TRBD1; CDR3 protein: CAWSVRTGGGNQPQHF
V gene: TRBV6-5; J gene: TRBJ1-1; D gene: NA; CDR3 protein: CASSNQEGNTEAFF
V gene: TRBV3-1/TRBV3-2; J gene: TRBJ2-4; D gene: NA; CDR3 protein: CASSQDSGSGAKNIQYF
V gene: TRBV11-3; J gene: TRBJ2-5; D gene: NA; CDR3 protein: CASSLVTGGLETQYF
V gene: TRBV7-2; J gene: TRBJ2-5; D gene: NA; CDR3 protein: CASSLGGVLQETQYF
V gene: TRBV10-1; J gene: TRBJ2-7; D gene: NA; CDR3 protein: CASSDKGLPTYEQYF
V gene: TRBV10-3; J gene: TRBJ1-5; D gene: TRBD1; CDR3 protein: CAMGDRVNQPQHF
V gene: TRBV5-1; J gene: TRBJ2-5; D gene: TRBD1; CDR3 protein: CASSLGMRTGGEETQYF
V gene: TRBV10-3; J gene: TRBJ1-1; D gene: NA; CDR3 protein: CAISQTDNTEAFF